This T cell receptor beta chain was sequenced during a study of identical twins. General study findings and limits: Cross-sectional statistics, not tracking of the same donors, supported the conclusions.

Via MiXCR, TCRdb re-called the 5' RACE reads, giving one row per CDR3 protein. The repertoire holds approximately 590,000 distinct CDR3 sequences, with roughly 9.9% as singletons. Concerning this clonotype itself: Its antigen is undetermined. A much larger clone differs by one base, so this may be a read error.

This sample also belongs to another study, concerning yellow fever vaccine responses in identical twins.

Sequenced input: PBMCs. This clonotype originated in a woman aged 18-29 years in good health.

In nucleotides, the CDR3 is TGTGCCAGCAGTGAACCGGAGGTCCCGAAGTACGAGCAGTACTTC. Protein product: CASSEPEVPKYEQYF. The gene calls are TRBV2 and TRBJ2-7, with D possibly matching TRBD2 (5 bases). V shed 2 bases and J shed 4 bases, with 15 bases lying between them. Germline loops: CDR1 SNHLY, CDR2 FYNNEI. The CDR3 consists of 15 residues.